The 3 T cell receptor beta chains presented below share a single source sample, sequenced in a study of OX40 agonist ivuxolimab in advanced cancers. TCRdb's table, derived via immunoSEQ multiplex PCR, lists solely in-frame clones and lacks some. The data show under 150,000 clones, 80% to 90% seen once. The sample was CD4+ or CD8+ T cells sorted from blood, taken in a trial of the OX40 agonist ivuxolimab. The source of these receptors is an adult with an advanced solid tumor such as melanoma, head and neck, liver or kidney cancer.

This clone showed up just once. The chain is built from TRBV7-2 and TRBJ2-3, with no clear D. Germline assignment: CDR1 SGHTA and CDR2 FQGNSA. Trimming left V 5 bases short and J 3 bases short, with 6 bases between. The CDR3 covers 12 residues. The CDR3 spells CASSQDTDTQYF. CDR3 in DNA: TGTGCCAGCAGCCAAGATACAGATACGCAGTATTTT. Based on the CDR3 plus reference TRBV7-2 and TRBJ2-3, the full variable domain is GAGVSQSPSNKVTEKGKDVELRCDPISGHTALYWYRQSLGQGLEFLIYFQGNSAPDKSGLPSDRFSAERTGGSVSTLTIQRTQQEDSAVYLCASSQDTDTQYFGPGTRLTVL.

The CDR3 is CAAGARTDTQYF. The DNA for the CDR3 is TGTGCCGCGGGGGCCCGTACAGATACGCAGTATTTT. J is TRBJ2-3 and V is TRBV10-3; tentatively, D is TRBD2 (7 bases). V was shortened by 11 bases and J by 3 bases, with 12 bases between the two germline ends. CDR3 length equals 12 residues. Germline CDR1 is ENHRY and CDR2 is SYGVKD.

The V and J genes are TRBV28 and TRBJ1-1; possible D gene TRBD1, 5 bases. Germline CDR1 is MDHEN and CDR2 is SYDVKM. The germline V and J ends were trimmed by 4 bases and 5 bases, with 17 bases remaining between them. This CDR3 comprises 15 residues. CDR3 sequence (DNA): TGTGCCAGCAGTTCACACATACCGGGGCGTACTGAAGCTTTCTTT. It specifies CASSSHIPGRTEAFF. Variable domain in full (rest from reference TRBV28 and TRBJ1-1): DVKVTQSSRYLVKRTGEKVFLECVQDMDHENMFWYRQDPGLGLRLIYFSYDVKMKEKGDIPEGYSVSREKKERFSLILESASTNQTSMYLCASSSHIPGRTEAFFGQGTRLTVV.